The clone carrying this T cell receptor beta chain was recorded many times. Its cognate antigen is unknown. This specimen comes from a study of neurological immune-mediated disorders. Findings and caveats of the study: Across subjects, expanded clones had no CDR3 amino acid sequences in common, pointing to private repertoires in all groups.

Sorted libraries drew on 1 million CD4+ or CD8+ T cells. 5'RACE generated cDNA with 10-nucleotide random UMIs. TCRdb independently ran MiXCR on the 5' RACE reads; one entry per CDR3 protein. Among over 11,000 distinct CDR3 sequences listed, 6% to 8% were seen once. This sequence originates from a middle-aged woman in good health. What was sequenced was CD8+ T cells from blood.

Here the CDR3 reads CASTPGGPGEQYF. CDR3 DNA: TGTGCCAGCACCCCAGGCGGGCCGGGCGAGCAGTACTTC. The rearrangement uses TRBV5-5 and TRBJ2-7; weak D call: TRBD2 (5 bases). Germline lookup yields CDR1 SGHKS and CDR2 YYEKEE (reference sequence). V dropped 6 bases and J dropped 6 bases, with 16 bases sitting between them. CDR3 length: 13 amino acids.